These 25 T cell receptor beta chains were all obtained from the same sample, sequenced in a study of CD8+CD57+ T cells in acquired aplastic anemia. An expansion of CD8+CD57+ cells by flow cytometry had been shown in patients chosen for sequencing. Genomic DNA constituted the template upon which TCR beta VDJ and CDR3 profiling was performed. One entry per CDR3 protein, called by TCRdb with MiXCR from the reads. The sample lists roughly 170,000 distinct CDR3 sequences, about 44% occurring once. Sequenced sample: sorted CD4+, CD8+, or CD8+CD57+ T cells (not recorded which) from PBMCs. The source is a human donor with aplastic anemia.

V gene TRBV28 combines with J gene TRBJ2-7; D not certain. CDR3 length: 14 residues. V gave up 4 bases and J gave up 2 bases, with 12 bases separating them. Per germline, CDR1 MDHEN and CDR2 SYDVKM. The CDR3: CASSYGNTAYEQYF. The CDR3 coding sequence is TGTGCCAGCAGTTATGGTAATACGGCCTACGAGCAGTACTTC.

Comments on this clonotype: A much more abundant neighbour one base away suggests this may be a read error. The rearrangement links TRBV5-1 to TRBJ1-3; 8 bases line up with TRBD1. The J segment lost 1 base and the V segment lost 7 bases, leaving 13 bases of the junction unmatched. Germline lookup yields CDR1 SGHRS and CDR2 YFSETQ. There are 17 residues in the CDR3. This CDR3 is CASGQPTGGQSGNTIYF. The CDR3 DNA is TGCGCCAGCGGCCAACCCACAGGGGGGCAGTCTGGAAACACCATATATTTT.

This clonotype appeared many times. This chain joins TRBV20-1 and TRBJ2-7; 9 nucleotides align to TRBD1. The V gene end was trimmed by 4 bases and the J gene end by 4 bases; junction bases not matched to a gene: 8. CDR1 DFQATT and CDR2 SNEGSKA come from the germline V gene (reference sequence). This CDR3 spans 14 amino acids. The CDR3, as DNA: TGCAGTGCTACCGGGACAGGGCTGGGTTACGAGCAGTACTTC. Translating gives CSATGTGLGYEQYF.

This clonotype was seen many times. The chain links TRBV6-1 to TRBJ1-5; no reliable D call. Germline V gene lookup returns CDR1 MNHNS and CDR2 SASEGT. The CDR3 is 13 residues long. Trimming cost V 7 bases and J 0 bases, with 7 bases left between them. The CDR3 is CASTGVSNQPQHF. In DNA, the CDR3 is TGTGCCAGCACTGGCGTTAGCAATCAGCCCCAGCATTTT.

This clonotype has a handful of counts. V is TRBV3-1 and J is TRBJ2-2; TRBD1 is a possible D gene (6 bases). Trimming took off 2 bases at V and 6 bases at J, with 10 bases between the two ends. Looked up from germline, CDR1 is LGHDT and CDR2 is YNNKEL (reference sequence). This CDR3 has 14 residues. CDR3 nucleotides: TGTGCCAGCAGCCAAACCACAGGGCCCGGGGAGCTGTTTTTT. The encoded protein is CASSQTTGPGELFF.

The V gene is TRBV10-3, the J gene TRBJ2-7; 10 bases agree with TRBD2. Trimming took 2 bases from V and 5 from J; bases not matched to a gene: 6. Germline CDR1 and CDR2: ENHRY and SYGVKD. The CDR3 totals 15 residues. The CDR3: CAISEPLAGAHEQYF. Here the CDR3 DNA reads TGTGCCATCAGTGAGCCTCTAGCGGGAGCCCACGAGCAGTACTTC.

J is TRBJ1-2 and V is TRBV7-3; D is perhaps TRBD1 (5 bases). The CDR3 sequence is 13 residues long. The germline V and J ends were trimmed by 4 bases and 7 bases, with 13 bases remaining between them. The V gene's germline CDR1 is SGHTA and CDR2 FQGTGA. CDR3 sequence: CASSSWGGAGYTF. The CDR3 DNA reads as TGTGCCAGCAGCTCATGGGGAGGGGCTGGCTACACCTTC. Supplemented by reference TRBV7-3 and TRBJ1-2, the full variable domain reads GAGVSQTPSNKVTEKGKYVELRCDPISGHTALYWYRQSLGQGPEFLIYFQGTGAADDSGLPNDRFFAVRPEGSVSTLKIQRTERGDSAVYLCASSSWGGAGYTFGSGTRLTVV.

CDR3 in DNA: TGTGCCAGCAGCTTGGGCGTGGACAGGGGCGAGCAGTACTTC. Protein: CASSLGVDRGEQYF. The chain carries TRBV5-4 and TRBJ2-7; TRBD1 matches at 9 bases. This CDR3 is built from 14 residues. The ends lost 0 bases at V and 6 bases at J; junction bases unmatched: 4. From germline, CDR1 is SGHNT and CDR2 YYREEE (reference sequence).

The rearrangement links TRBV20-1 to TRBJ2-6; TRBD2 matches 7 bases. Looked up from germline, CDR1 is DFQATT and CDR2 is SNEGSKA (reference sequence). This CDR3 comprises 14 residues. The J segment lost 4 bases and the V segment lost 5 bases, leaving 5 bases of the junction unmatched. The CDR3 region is CSADLSGGANVLTF. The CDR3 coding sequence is TGCAGTGCTGACCTTAGCGGGGGGGCCAACGTCCTGACTTTC.

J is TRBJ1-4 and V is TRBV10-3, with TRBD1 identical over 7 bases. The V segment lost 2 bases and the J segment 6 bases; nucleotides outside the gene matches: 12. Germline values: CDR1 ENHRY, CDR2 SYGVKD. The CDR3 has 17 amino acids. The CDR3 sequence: CAISESRVTGRDEKLFF. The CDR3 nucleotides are TGTGCCATCAGTGAGAGTAGGGTGACAGGGCGGGATGAAAAACTGTTTTTT.

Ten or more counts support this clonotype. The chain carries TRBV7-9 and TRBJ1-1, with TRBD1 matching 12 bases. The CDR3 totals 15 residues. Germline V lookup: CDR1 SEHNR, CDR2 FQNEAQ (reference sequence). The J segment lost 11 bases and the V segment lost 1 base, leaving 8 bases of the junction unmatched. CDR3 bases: TGTGCCAGCAGCTTAGGCGGGACAGGGGGCTTGGAGGCTTTCTTT. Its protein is CASSLGGTGGLEAFF.

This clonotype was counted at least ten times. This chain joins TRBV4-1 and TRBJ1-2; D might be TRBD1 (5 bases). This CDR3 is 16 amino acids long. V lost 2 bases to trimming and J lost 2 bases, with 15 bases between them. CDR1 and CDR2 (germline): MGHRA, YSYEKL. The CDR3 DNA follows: TGCGCCAGCAGCCAATATGGGGACTTTACCAACTATGGCTACACCTTC. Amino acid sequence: CASSQYGDFTNYGYTF.

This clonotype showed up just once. Written as DNA, the CDR3 is TGTGCCAGCAGTTCTCCGACAGGGGGTAATTCACCCCTCCACTTT. Translation gives CASSSPTGGNSPLHF. This sequence joins TRBV12-3 or TRBV12-4 and TRBJ1-6, with 9 bases fitting TRBD1. V trimming: 4 bases; J trimming: 6 bases; junction bases outside the gene matches: 4. The CDR3 length is 15 residues.

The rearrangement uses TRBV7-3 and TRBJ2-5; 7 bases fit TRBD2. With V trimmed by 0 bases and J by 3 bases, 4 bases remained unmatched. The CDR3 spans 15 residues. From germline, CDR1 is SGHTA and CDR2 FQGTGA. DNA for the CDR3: TGTGCCAGCAGCTTAACGGCGGGAGTGGAAGAGACCCAGTACTTC. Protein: CASSLTAGVEETQYF.

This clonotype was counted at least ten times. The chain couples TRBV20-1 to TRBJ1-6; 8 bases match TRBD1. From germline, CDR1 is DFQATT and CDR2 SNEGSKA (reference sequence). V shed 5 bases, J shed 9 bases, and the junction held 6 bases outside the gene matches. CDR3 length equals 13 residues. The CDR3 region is CSAPDRAGSPLHF. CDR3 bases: TGCAGTGCTCCGGACAGGGCGGGTTCACCCCTCCACTTT.

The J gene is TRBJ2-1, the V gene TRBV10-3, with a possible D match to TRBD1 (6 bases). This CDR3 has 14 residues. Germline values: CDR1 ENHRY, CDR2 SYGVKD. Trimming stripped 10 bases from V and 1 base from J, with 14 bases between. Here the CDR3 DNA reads TGTGCCACTCATACAGGGACATCCTACAATGAGCAGTTCTTC. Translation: CATHTGTSYNEQFF.

CDR3 nucleotide sequence: TGTGCCAGTGGCTGGACCGGGGAGCTGTTTTTT. Encoded protein: CASGWTGELFF. The chain uses TRBV2 and TRBJ2-2; D is undetermined. V lost 9 bases and J lost 5, with 7 bases in between. This CDR3 has 11 amino acids. The germline V gene has CDR1 SNHLY and CDR2 FYNNEI.

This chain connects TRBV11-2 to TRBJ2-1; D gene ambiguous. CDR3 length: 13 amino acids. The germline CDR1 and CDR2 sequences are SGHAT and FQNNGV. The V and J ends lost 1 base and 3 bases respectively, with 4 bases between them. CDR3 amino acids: CASSLGIYNEQFF. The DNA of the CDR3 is TGTGCCAGCAGCTTAGGAATCTACAATGAGCAGTTCTTC. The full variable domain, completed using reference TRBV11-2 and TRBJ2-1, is EAGVAQSPRYKIIEKRQSVAFWCNPISGHATLYWYQQILGQGPKLLIQFQNNGVVDDSQLPKDRFSAERLKGVDSTLKIQPAKLEDSAVYLCASSLGIYNEQFFGPGTRLTVL.

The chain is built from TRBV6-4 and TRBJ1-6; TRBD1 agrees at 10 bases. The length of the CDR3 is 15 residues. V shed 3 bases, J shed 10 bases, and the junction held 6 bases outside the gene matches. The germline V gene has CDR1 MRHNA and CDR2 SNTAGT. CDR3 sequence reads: CASSEGQGTRSPLHF. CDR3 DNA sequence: TGTGCCAGCAGTGAGGGACAGGGGACAAGGTCACCCCTCCACTTT.

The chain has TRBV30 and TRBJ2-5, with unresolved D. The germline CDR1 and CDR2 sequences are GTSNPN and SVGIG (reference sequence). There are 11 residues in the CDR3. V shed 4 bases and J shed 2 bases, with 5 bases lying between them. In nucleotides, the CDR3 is TGTGCCTGGACGGTACAAGAGACCCAGTACTTC. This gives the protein CAWTVQETQYF. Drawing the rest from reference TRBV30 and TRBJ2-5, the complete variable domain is SQTIHQWPATLVQPVGSPLSLECTVEGTSNPNLYWYRQAAGRGLQLLFYSVGIGQISSEVPQNLSASRPQDRQFILSSKKLLLSDSGFYLCAWTVQETQYFGPGTRLLVL.

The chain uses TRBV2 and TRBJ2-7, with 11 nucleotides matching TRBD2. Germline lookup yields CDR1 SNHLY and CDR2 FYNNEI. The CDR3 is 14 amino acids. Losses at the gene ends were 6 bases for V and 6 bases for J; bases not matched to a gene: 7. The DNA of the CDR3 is TGTGCCAGCAGGTTGATAGCGGGAGGGGGCGAGCAGTACTTC. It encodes CASRLIAGGGEQYF.

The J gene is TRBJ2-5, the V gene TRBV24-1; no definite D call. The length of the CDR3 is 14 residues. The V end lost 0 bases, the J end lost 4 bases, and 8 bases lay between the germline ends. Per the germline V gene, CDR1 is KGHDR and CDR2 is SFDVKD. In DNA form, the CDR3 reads TGTGCCACCAGTGATTTGAACAGAGGAGAGACCCAGTACTTC. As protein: CATSDLNRGETQYF.

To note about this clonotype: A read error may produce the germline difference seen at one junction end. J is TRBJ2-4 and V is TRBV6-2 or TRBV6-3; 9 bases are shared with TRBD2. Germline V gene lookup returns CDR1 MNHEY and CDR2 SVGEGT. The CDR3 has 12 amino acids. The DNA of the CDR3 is TGTGCCACGGGACTAGCCAAAAGCATTCAGTACTTC. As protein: CATGLAKSIQYF.

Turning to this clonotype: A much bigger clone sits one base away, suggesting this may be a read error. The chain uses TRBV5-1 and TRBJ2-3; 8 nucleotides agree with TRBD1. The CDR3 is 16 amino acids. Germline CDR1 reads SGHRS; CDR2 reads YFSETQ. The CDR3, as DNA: TGCGCCAGCAGCTTGGTGAACAGGGGGGCCACAGATACGCACTATTTT. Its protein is CASSLVNRGATDTHYF.

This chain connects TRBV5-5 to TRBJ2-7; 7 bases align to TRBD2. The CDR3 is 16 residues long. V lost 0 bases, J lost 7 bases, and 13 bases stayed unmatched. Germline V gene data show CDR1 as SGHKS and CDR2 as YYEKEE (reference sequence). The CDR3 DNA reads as TGTGCCAGCAGCTTGGGGCAGCGGGGTAGGTTTACAGAGCAGTACTTC. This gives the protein CASSLGQRGRFTEQYF. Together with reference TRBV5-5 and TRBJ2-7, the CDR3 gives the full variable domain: DAGVTQSPTHLIKTRGQQVTLRCSPISGHKSVSWYQQVLGQGPQFIFQYYEKEERGRGNFPDRFSARQFPNYSSELNVNALLLGDSALYLCASSLGQRGRFTEQYFGPGTRLTVT.